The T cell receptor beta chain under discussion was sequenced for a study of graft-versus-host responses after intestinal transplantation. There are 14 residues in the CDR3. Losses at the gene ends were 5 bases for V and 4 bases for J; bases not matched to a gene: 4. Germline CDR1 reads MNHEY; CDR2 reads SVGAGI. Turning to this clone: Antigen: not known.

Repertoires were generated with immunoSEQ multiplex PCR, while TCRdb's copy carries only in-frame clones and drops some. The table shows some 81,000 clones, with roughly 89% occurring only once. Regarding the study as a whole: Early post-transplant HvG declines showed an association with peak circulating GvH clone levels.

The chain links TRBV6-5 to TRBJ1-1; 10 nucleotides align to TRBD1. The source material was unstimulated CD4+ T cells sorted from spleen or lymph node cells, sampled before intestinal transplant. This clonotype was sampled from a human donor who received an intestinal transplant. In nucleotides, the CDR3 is TGTGCCAGCAGTCGGGGACAGGGGATCACTGAAGCTTTCTTT. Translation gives CASSRGQGITEAFF.